The clone carrying this T cell receptor (beta chain) showed up just once. Antigen unknown. Indicated time point: persistent/refractory GD, antithyroid drugs over 5 years with positive TRAb. Isolated PBMC RNA provided the starting material for the TCR library. Tubes containing EDTA received roughly 9 milliliters of drawn peripheral blood. This sample is drawn from a study of regulatory T cells in long-lasting Graves disease. In the study overall: The definition of persistent Graves' disease was over 5 years of antithyroid drugs with positive TSH receptor antibodies. Study-level results: Persistent Graves' patients showed less TCR diversity than newly diagnosed ones. Between persistent patients, about 2,800 public clonotypes were shared, exceeding the 900 to 1,000 shared between new patients.

Germline CDR1 reads SGHNT; CDR2 reads YYREEE (reference sequence). The CDR3 spans 15 residues. Unmatched junction bases numbered 9, after V lost 4 bases and J lost 3 bases. Arm-PCR with iRepertoire HTBI primers amplified the CDR3 regions for these TCR beta libraries. TCRdb independently ran MiXCR on the multiplex PCR reads; one entry per CDR3 protein. The data contain around 510,000 distinct CDR3 sequences, around 20% of them singletons. The TCR sequence derives from a female donor with Graves disease. The rearrangement uses TRBV5-4 and TRBJ2-7; 8 bases agree with TRBD2. The input for sequencing was peripheral blood mononuclear cells (PBMCs), taken when the disease was refractory, from a patient treated with antithyroid drugs. As DNA, the CDR3 is TGTGCCAGCAGCCCTCAAGCGGGAGAACTCTACGAGCAGTACTTC. It is translated as CASSPQAGELYEQYF.